The text below deals with one TCR beta chain. Its matching antigen is unknown. These data originate in a study of T-cell memory formation after mild COVID-19. Study information: Largely, TCR clusters stayed within a single donor.

TCRdb reprocessed the 5' RACE reads via MiXCR and lists one record per CDR3 protein. The sample lists some 210,000 distinct CDR3 sequences, under 30% seen once, with roughly 10% in the top ten. The study's findings and limits: Of the contracting clones, CD4+ ones lay mainly in CM and EM, and CD8+ ones in EMRA.

The V gene's germline CDR1 is MNHNY and CDR2 SVGAGI (reference sequence). The CDR3 consists of 13 residues. Trimming left V 0 bases short and J 6 bases short, with 9 bases between. Material: PBMCs or a T cell subset sorted from them (not recorded which). The TCR sequence derives from an adult woman who had mild COVID-19 (a few samples of this study predate the infection). Cell type and time point are not known. V usage is TRBV6-6 and J usage is TRBJ2-7; a possible D gene is TRBD1 (6 bases). The CDR3 coding sequence is TGTGCCAGCAGTTACTCCGACAGGAGCGAGCAGTACTTC. It codes for CASSYSDRSEQYF.